The source of this TCR beta chain is a study of molecular identifiers for immune sequencing clone quantification. Findings and limits, study-wide: A shared barcode on identical TCR molecules could lead to underestimated sizes for highly expanded clones. Whereas naive cells kept under 1% of molecules in clones above 20 RNA copies, such clones held over 98% in effectors.

Via MiXCR, TCRdb re-called the PCR reads, giving one row per CDR3 protein. The sample has more than 60,000 distinct CDR3 sequences; roughly 17% are singletons. This clonotype was counted many times. Its target is not known. CDR1 MDHEN and CDR2 SYDVKM come from the germline V gene. The V gene lost 2 bases and the J gene lost 3 bases, with 5 bases spanning the gap. CDR3 length: 12 amino acids. The source of this sequence is a human donor in good health. Some libraries in this study had Jurkat cell RNA spiked in. The specimen was naive CD8+ T cells from blood, with Jurkat cell RNA spiked in. Subset: FACS-sorted CD8+CD4-CCR7+CD45RA+ naive T cells. The chain recombines TRBV28 with TRBJ2-7; no reliable D call. The CDR3 is CASSLAVYEQYF. Here the CDR3 DNA reads TGTGCCAGCAGTTTAGCGGTCTACGAGCAGTACTTC.